The rows below give T cell receptor beta chains drawn from one sample of a study of T-cell reconstitution after alpha-beta-depleted transplantation in children. One entry per CDR3 protein results from TCRdb running MiXCR on the PCR reads. This table has some 340,000 distinct CDR3 sequences, 10% appearing once. The sample here was PBMCs from the stem cell graft donor, taken from the stem cell graft. These receptors originate from a human donor who donated a stem cell graft to a child with acute lymphoblastic leukemia. The CDR3 runs from the conserved cysteine through the conserved F or W. A D gene is named only where the DNA matches it firmly. A row's size may be missing; if present it is once, few, many or a size class.

clone_size	d_call	v_call	j_call	cdr3_nt	cdr3_aa
few	TRBD1	TRBV7-9	TRBJ1-2	TGTGCCAGCAGCTTCGGGGACAGTAACTATGGCTACACCTTC	CASSFGDSNYGYTF
many	-	TRBV11-2	TRBJ1-2	TGTGCCAGCAGCCTTGTTGACTATGGCTACACCTTC	CASSLVDYGYTF
-	TRBD2	TRBV29-1	TRBJ2-5	TGCAGCGTTGATGGACTAGCGGGAGGTTGGGAGACCCAGTACTTC	CSVDGLAGGWETQYF
few	TRBD1	TRBV15	TRBJ1-5	TGTGCCACCAGCAGAGTCCCCCGACAGGGGGGTGACAATCAGCCCCAGCATTTT	CATSRVPRQGGDNQPQHF
-	-	TRBV7-6	TRBJ2-5	TGTCCCAGCAGCTTAGAGACCCCTATATCCCAGTACTTC	CPSSLETPISQYF
once	-	TRBV15	TRBJ1-1	TGTGCCACCAGCAGAGGACAGGTTAACACTGAAGCTTTCTTT	CATSRGQVNTEAFF
few	TRBD1	TRBV16	TRBJ2-7	TGTGCCAGCAGCCAACCGGACAGGGGGCACTACGAGCAGTACTTC	CASSQPDRGHYEQYF
-	-	TRBV27	TRBJ2-7	TGTGCCAGCAGTTTATGGCCCATGGCCCATTCGGGGGAGCAGTACTTC	CASSLWPMAHSGEQYF
-	TRBD2	TRBV18	TRBJ2-7	TGTGCCAGCTCACCACCCCTAGCGGGGGCCTACGAGCAGTACTTC	CASSPPLAGAYEQYF
many	TRBD1	TRBV27	TRBJ2-7	TGTGCCAGCAGTTTAAGGAACAGGGGCCACGAGCAGTACTTC	CASSLRNRGHEQYF
-	TRBD2	TRBV4-3	TRBJ2-1	TGCGCCAGCAGCCAAGCCCTGCCCAGTAGCGGGGGGTTTGGCGTGCAGTTCTTC	CASSQALPSSGGFGVQFF
many	TRBD2	TRBV15	TRBJ2-2	TGTGCCACATACGGGGGAGGGCCGACCGGGGAGCTGTTTTTT	CATYGGGPTGELFF
few	TRBD1	TRBV6-6	TRBJ2-7	TGTGCCAGCAGACAGGGGTGGTACGAGCAGTACTTC	CASRQGWYEQYF
-	-	TRBV14	TRBJ2-7	TGTGCCAGCAGCTTTAGGGACCGGACCTACGAGCAGTACTTC	CASSFRDRTYEQYF
many	-	TRBV4-1	TRBJ2-1	TGCGCCAGCAGCCAAGCTGGCTTGAGCTCCTACAATGAGCAGTTCTTC	CASSQAGLSSYNEQFF
-	-	TRBV24-1	TRBJ2-1	TGTGCCACAAGTGATCTGGTGCCTGGCAATGAGCAGTTCTTC	CATSDLVPGNEQFF
many	-	TRBV29-1	TRBJ2-7	TGCAGCGTCTCACTCGGACGCTACGAGCAGTACTTC	CSVSLGRYEQYF
few	-	TRBV7-8	TRBJ1-2	TGTGCCAGCAGCCCCGACTATGGCTACACCTTC	CASSPDYGYTF
few	-	TRBV13	TRBJ1-2	TGTGCCAGCAGCCCAGGGAGGTCGGGGGGCTACACCTTC	CASSPGRSGGYTF
-	TRBD2	TRBV27	TRBJ2-1	TGTGCCAGCAGCATTTCTAGCGGGAGTTACAATGAGCAGTTCTTC	CASSISSGSYNEQFF
-	TRBD1	TRBV7-9	TRBJ2-7	TGTGCCAGCAGCTTAGACGTGACAGGGGCCGACGAGCAGTACTTC	CASSLDVTGADEQYF
many	-	TRBV29-1	TRBJ1-5	TGCAGTCAAGGGGAAAGGGATAGCAATCAGCCCCAGCATTTT	CSQGERDSNQPQHF
-	-	TRBV7-8	TRBJ2-1	TGTGCCAGCAGCTCTTTTATTAGCTCCTACAATGAGCAGTTCTTC	CASSSFISSYNEQFF